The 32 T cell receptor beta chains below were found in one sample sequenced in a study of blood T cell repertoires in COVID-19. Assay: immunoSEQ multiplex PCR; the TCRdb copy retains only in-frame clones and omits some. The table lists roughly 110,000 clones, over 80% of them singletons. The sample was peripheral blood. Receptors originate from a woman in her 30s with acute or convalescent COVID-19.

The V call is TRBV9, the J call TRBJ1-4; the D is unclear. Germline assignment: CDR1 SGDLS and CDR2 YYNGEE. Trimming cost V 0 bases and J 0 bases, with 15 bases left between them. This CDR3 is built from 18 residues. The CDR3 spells CASSVDLQTLATNEKLFF. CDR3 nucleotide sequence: TGTGCCAGCAGCGTAGATTTACAAACCCTTGCAACTAATGAAAAACTGTTTTTT.

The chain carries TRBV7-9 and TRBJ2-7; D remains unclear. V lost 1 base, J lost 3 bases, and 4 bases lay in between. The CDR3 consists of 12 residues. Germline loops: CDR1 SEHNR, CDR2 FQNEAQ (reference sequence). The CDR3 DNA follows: TGTGCCAGCAGCTTAGTTCTCTACGAGCAGTACTTC. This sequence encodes CASSLVLYEQYF.

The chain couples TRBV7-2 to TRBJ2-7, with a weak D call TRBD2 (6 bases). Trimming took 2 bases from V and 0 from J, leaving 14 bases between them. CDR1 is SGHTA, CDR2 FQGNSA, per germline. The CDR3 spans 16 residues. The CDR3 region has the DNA TGTGCCAGCAGCTTAACAAGCGGGTTTAGCTCCTACGAGCAGTACTTC. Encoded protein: CASSLTSGFSSYEQYF.

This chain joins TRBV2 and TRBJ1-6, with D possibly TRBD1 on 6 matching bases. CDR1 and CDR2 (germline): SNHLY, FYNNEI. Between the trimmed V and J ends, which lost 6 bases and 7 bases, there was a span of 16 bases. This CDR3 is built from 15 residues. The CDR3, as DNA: TGTGCCAGCAGCATCCGTCAGGGGCTCAATTCACCCCTCCACTTT. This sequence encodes CASSIRQGLNSPLHF.

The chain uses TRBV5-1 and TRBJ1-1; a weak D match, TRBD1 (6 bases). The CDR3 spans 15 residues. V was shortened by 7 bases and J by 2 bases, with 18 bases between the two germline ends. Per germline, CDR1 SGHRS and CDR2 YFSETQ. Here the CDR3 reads CASWGTGTTNTEAFF. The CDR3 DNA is TGCGCCAGCTGGGGTACCGGGACAACTAACACTGAAGCTTTCTTT. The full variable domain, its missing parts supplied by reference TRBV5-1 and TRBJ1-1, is KAGVTQTPRYLIKTRGQQVTLSCSPISGHRSVSWYQQTPGQGLQFLFEYFSETQRNKGNFPGRFSGRQFSNSRSEMNVSTLELGDSALYLCASWGTGTTNTEAFFGQGTRLTVV.

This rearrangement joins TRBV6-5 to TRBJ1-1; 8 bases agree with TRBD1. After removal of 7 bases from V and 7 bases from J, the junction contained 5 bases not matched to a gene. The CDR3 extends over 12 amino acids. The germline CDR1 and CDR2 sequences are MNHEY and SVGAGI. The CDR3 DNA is TGTGCCAGCAAGGGACAGGTAATTGAAGCTTTCTTT. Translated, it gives CASKGQVIEAFF.

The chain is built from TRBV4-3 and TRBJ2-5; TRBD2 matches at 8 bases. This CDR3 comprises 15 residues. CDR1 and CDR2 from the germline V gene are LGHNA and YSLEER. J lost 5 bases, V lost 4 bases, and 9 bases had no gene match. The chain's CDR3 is CASSRGTRLFETQYF. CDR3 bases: TGCGCCAGCAGCCGGGGGACTAGATTATTCGAGACCCAGTACTTC.

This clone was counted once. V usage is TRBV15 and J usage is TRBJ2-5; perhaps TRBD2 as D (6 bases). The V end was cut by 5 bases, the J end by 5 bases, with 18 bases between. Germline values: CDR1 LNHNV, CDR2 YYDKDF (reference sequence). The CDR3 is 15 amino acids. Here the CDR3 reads CATSGLSGSRETQYF. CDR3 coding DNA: TGTGCCACCAGCGGATTATCCGGGAGTCGGGAGACCCAGTACTTC.

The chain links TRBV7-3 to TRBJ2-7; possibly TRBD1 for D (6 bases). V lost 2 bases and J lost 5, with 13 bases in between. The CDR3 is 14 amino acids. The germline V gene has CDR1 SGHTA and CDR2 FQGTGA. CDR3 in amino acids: CASSLYSGDHEQYF. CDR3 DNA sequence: TGTGCCAGCAGCTTATACTCAGGGGACCACGAGCAGTACTTC.

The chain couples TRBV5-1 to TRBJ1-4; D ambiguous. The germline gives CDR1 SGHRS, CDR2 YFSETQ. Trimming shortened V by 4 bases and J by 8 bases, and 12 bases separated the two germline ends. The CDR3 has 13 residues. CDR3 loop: CASSLGSAEKLFF. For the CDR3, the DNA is TGCGCCAGCAGCCTGGGTTCAGCGGAAAAACTGTTTTTT.

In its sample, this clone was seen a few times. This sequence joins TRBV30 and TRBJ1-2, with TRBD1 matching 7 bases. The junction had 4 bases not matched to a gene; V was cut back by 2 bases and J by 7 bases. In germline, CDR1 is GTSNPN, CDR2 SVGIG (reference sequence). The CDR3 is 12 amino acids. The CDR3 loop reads CAWSTGVGGYTF. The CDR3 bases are TGTGCCTGGAGTACAGGGGTCGGTGGCTACACCTTC.

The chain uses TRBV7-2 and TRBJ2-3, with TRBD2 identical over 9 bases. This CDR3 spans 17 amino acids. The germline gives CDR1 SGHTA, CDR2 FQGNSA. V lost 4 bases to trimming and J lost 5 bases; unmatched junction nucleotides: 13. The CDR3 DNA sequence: TGTGCCAGCAGCTCTATGGCGGGGGGGACCGGCGAAGATACGCAGTATTTT. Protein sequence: CASSSMAGGTGEDTQYF. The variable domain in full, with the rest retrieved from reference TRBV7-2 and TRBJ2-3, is GAGVSQSPSNKVTEKGKDVELRCDPISGHTALYWYRQSLGQGLEFLIYFQGNSAPDKSGLPSDRFSAERTGGSVSTLTIQRTQQEDSAVYLCASSSMAGGTGEDTQYFGPGTRLTVL.

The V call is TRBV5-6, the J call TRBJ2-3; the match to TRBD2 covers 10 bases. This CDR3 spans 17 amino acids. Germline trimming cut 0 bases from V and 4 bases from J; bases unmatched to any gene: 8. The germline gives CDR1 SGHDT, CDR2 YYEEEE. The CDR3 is CASSLVELAGAADTQYF. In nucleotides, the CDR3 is TGTGCCAGCAGCTTGGTGGAGCTAGCGGGGGCCGCAGATACGCAGTATTTT. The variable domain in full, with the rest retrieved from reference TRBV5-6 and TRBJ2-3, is DAGVTQSPTHLIKTRGQQVTLRCSPKSGHDTVSWYQQALGQGPQFIFQYYEEEERQRGNFPDRFSGHQFPNYSSELNVNALLLGDSALYLCASSLVELAGAADTQYFGPGTRLTVL.

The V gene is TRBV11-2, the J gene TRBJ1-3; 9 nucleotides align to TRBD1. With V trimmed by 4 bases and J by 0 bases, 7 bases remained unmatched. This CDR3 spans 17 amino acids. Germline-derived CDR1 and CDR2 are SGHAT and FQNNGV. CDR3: CASSSRTGEASGNTIYF. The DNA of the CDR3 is TGTGCCAGCAGCTCTCGGACAGGGGAGGCCTCTGGAAACACCATATATTTT.

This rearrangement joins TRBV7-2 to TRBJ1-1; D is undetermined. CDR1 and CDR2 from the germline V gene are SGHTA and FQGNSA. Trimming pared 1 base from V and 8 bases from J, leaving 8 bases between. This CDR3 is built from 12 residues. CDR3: CASSLELREAFF. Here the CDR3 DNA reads TGTGCCAGCAGCTTAGAACTACGGGAAGCTTTCTTT. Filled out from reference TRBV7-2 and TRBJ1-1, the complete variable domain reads GAGVSQSPSNKVTEKGKDVELRCDPISGHTALYWYRQSLGQGLEFLIYFQGNSAPDKSGLPSDRFSAERTGGSVSTLTIQRTQQEDSAVYLCASSLELREAFFGQGTRLTVV.

CDR3 loop: CASSFAGAVEAFF. CDR3 nucleotide sequence: TGTGCCAGCAGTTTTGCAGGGGCCGTTGAAGCTTTCTTT. The rearrangement links TRBV27 to TRBJ1-1; D might be TRBD1 (6 bases). The CDR3 extends over 13 amino acids. Germline V gene sequence: CDR1 MNHEY, CDR2 SMNVEV (reference sequence). Trimming took 3 bases from V and 7 from J, leaving 12 bases between them.

Written as DNA, the CDR3 is TGTGCCTGGAGTGCCGGCGGCCCCATGAACACTGAAGCTTTCTTT. Residues: CAWSAGGPMNTEAFF. This chain connects TRBV30 to TRBJ1-1; D unresolved. V was clipped by 1 base and J by 0 bases, with 12 bases between them. CDR3 length equals 15 residues. Germline lookup yields CDR1 GTSNPN and CDR2 SVGIG (reference sequence).

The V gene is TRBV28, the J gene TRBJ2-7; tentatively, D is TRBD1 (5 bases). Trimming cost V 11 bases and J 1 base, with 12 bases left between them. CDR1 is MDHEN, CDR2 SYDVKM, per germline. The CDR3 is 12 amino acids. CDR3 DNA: TGTGCCGGATCGGACATGTCCTACGAGCAGTACTTC. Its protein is CAGSDMSYEQYF.

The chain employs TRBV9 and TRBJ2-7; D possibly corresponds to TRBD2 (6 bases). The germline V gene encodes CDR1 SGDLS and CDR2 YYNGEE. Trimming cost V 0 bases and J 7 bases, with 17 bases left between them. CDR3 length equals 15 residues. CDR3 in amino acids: CASSVEESGVREQYF. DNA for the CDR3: TGTGCCAGCAGCGTAGAAGAGTCGGGGGTGAGGGAGCAGTACTTC.

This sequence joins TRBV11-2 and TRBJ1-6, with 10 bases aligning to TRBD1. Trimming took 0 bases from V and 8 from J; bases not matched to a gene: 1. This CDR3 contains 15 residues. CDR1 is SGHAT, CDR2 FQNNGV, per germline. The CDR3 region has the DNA TGTGCCAGCAGCTTAGAGGGACAGGGGTATTCACCCCTCCACTTT. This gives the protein CASSLEGQGYSPLHF.

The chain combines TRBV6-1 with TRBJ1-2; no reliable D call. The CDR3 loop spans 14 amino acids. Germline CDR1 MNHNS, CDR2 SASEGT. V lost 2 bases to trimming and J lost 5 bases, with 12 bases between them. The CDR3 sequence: CASSEIGTWYGYTF. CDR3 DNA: TGTGCCAGCAGTGAAATTGGCACATGGTATGGCTACACCTTC.

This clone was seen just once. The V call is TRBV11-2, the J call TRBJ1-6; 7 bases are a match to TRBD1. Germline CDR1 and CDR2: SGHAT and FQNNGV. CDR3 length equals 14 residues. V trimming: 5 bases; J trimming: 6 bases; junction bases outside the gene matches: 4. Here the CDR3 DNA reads TGTGCCAGCAGCGCCGGGACAGCTAATTCACCCCTCCACTTT. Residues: CASSAGTANSPLHF.

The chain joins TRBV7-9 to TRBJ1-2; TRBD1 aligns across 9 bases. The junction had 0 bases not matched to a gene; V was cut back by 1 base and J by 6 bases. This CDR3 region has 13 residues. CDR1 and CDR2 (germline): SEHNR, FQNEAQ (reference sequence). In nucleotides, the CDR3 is TGTGCCAGCAGCTTAGGGACAGGGGATGGCTACACCTTC. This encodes CASSLGTGDGYTF.

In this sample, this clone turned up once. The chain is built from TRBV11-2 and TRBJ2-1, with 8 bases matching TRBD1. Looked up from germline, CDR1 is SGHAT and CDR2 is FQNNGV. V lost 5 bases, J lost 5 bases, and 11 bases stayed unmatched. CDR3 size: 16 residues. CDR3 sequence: CASSPLQGARDNEQFF. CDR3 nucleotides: TGTGCCAGCAGCCCTTTGCAGGGGGCGCGAGACAATGAGCAGTTCTTC.

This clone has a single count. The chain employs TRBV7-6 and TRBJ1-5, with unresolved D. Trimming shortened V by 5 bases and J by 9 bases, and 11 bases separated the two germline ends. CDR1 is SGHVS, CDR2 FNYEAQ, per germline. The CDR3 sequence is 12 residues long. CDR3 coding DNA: TGTGCCAGCAGCACCCGACAAGGGCCCCAGCATTTT. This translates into CASSTRQGPQHF. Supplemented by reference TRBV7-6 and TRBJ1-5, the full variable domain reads GAGVSQSPRYKVTKRGQDVALRCDPISGHVSLYWYRQALGQGPEFLTYFNYEAQQDKSGLPNDRFSAERPEGSISTLTIQRTEQRDSAMYRCASSTRQGPQHFGDGTRLSIL.

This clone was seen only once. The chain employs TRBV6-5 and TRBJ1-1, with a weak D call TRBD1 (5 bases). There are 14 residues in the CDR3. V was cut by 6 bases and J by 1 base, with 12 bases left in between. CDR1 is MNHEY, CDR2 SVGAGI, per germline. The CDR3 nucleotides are TGTGCCAGCAGAAAGGACGGGGGGAACACTGAAGCTTTCTTT. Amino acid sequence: CASRKDGGNTEAFF.

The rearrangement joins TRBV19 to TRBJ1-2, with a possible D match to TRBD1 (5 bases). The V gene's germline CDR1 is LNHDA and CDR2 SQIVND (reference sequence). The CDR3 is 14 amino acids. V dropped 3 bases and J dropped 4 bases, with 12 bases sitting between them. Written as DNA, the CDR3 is TGTGCCAGTAGTATCAGGGAGGAAAGCTATGGCTACACCTTC. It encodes CASSIREESYGYTF. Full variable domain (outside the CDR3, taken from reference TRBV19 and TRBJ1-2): DGGITQSPKYLFRKEGQNVTLSCEQNLNHDAMYWYRQDPGQGLRLIYYSQIVNDFQKGDIAEGYSVSREKKESFPLTVTSAQKNPTAFYLCASSIREESYGYTFGSGTRLTVV.

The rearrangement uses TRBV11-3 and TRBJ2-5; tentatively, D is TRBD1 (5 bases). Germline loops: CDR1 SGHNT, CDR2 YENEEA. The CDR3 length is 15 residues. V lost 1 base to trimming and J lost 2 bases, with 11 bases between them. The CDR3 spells CASSLGMQGQETQYF. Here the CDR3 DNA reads TGTGCCAGCAGCTTAGGGATGCAGGGACAAGAGACCCAGTACTTC.

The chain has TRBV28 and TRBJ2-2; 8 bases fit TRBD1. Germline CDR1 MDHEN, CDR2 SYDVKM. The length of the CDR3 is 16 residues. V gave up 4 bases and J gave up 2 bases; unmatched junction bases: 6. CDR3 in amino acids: CASSSRTGLNTGELFF. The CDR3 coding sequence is TGTGCCAGCAGTTCCCGGACAGGGCTCAACACCGGGGAGCTGTTTTTT.

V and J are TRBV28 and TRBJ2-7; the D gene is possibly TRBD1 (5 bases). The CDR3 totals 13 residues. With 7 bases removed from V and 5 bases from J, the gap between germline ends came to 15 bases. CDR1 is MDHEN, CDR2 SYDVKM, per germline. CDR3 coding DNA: TGTGCCAGCACCCCAGCAGGGAACAACGAGCAGTACTTC. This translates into CASTPAGNNEQYF. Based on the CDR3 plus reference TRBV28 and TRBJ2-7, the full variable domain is DVKVTQSSRYLVKRTGEKVFLECVQDMDHENMFWYRQDPGLGLRLIYFSYDVKMKEKGDIPEGYSVSREKKERFSLILESASTNQTSMYLCASTPAGNNEQYFGPGTRLTVT.

The CDR3 DNA reads as TGTGCCAGCAGTTGCTTAACAGGGCCGCCTTGCACAGATACGCAGTATTTT. Its translation is CASSCLTGPPCTDTQYF. The chain uses TRBV6-2 or TRBV6-3 and TRBJ2-3; D perhaps matches TRBD1 (6 bases). V was trimmed by 4 bases and J by 1 base, leaving 18 bases between them. The CDR3 contains 17 residues. CDR1 MNHEY and CDR2 SVGEGT come from the germline V gene.

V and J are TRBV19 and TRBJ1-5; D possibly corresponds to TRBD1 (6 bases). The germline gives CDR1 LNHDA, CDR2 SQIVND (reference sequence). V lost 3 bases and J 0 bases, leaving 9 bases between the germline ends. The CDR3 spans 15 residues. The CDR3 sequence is CASSIRGYSNQPQHF. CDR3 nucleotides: TGTGCCAGTAGTATCAGGGGATATAGCAATCAGCCCCAGCATTTT.